One sample yielded the 27 T cell receptor beta chains listed below, sequenced in a study of T cell responses to AZD1222 COVID-19 vaccine. Profiling relied on immunoSEQ multiplex PCR, and the TCRdb table lists in-frame clones only, not all of them. The data hold some 130,000 clones, with approximately 85% observed a single time. The sequenced sample was peripheral blood, obtained 28 days after the second dose of the MenACWY control vaccine. These TCRs come from an adult who received the MenACWY meningococcal vaccine as a control.

The chain has TRBV19 and TRBJ1-5, with TRBD1 identical over 8 bases. The trim removed 4 bases at V and 5 bases at J, leaving 10 bases unmatched. The CDR3 extends over 16 amino acids. Germline-derived CDR1 and CDR2 are LNHDA and SQIVND (reference sequence). CDR3 sequence reads: CASSTHPGGLDQPQHF. The CDR3 DNA follows: TGTGCCAGTAGTACCCACCCAGGGGGCCTGGATCAGCCCCAGCATTTT.

V is TRBV29-1 and J is TRBJ1-1; D might be TRBD1 (5 bases). V shed 6 bases and J shed 7 bases, with 15 bases lying between them. The length of the CDR3 is 12 residues. Germline V CDR1 and CDR2: SQVTM, ANQGSEA. This CDR3 is CSVRRADNEAFF. The CDR3, as DNA: TGCAGCGTCCGAAGGGCGGACAATGAAGCTTTCTTT.

The rearrangement joins TRBV30 to TRBJ2-3, with 10 nucleotides matching TRBD2. Trimming took 5 bases from V and 5 from J; bases not matched to a gene: 13. Germline V gene lookup returns CDR1 GTSNPN and CDR2 SVGIG (reference sequence). This CDR3 comprises 16 residues. The DNA for the CDR3 is TGTGCCTGGTGGGGAATTGGGCTAGCGGGAGTAGATACGCAGTATTTT. It translates to CAWWGIGLAGVDTQYF.

This clone was found once. The genes are TRBV18 and TRBJ1-2, with unresolved D. This CDR3 is 10 amino acids long. The V and J ends lost 7 bases and 7 bases respectively, with 7 bases between them. Germline CDR1 is KGHSH and CDR2 is LQKENI. For the CDR3, the DNA is TGTGCCAGCTGGGGAGGTGGCTACACCTTC. As protein: CASWGGGYTF.

The chain combines TRBV29-1 with TRBJ2-3, with TRBD1 identical over 9 bases. The CDR3 covers 15 residues. Germline trimming cut 8 bases from V and 2 bases from J; bases unmatched to any gene: 11. Germline V gene sequence: CDR1 SQVTM, CDR2 ANQGSEA. The CDR3 coding sequence is TGCAGCACGCTGGGACAGGGAGGCTACACAGATACGCAGTATTTT. It encodes CSTLGQGGYTDTQYF.

The chain couples TRBV6-6 to TRBJ1-2; 8 nucleotides align to TRBD1. CDR3 length: 13 residues. The germline V gene encodes CDR1 MNHNY and CDR2 SVGAGI (reference sequence). The V and J ends lost 2 bases and 7 bases, in that order; junction bases with no gene match: 3. As DNA, the CDR3 is TGTGCCAGCAGTTACGGGCAGGGGGCTGGCTACACCTTC. It specifies CASSYGQGAGYTF.

The V gene is TRBV12-3 or TRBV12-4, the J gene TRBJ1-5, with D tentatively TRBD1 (5 bases). This CDR3 comprises 13 residues. V lost 7 bases and J 5 bases, leaving 12 bases between the germline ends. CDR3 sequence: CASTVGGYQPQHF. The CDR3 nucleotides read TGTGCCAGCACCGTGGGGGGGTATCAGCCCCAGCATTTT.

The chain is built from TRBV6-4 and TRBJ2-7, with 8 bases aligning to TRBD2. The J segment lost 3 bases and the V segment lost 5 bases, leaving 3 bases of the junction unmatched. CDR1 MRHNA and CDR2 SNTAGT come from the germline V gene. The CDR3 totals 13 residues. CDR3 loop: CASSREGGYEQYF. The CDR3 DNA reads TGTGCCAGCAGTCGGGAGGGAGGCTACGAGCAGTACTTC.

The chain carries TRBV5-1 and TRBJ2-3; TRBD1 is a possible D gene (5 bases). The length of the CDR3 is 15 residues. V was clipped by 2 bases and J by 3 bases, with 13 bases between them. Germline CDR1 SGHRS, CDR2 YFSETQ. The CDR3 sequence: CASSFFGRGTDTQYF. The CDR3 DNA is TGCGCCAGCAGCTTCTTCGGTAGGGGAACAGATACGCAGTATTTT.

A note on this clone: This sample includes further DNA sequences coding for the same CDR3. This chain connects TRBV14 to TRBJ1-1; D gene ambiguous. Between the trimmed V and J ends, which lost 1 base and 0 bases, there was a span of 3 bases. Looked up from germline, CDR1 is SGHDN and CDR2 is FVKESK. This CDR3 is 13 amino acids long. The DNA of the CDR3 is TGTGCCAGCAGCCAAGGCATGAACACTGAAGCTTTCTTT. This gives the protein CASSQGMNTEAFF.

The DNA for the CDR3 is TGTGCCACCAGTGATTTGGGGGCTCAGCCCCAGCATTTT. Amino acid sequence: CATSDLGAQPQHF. The gene calls are TRBV24-1 and TRBJ1-5; TRBD1 is a possible D gene (5 bases). The germline gives CDR1 KGHDR, CDR2 SFDVKD. The germline V and J ends were trimmed by 0 bases and 6 bases, with 5 bases remaining between them. This CDR3 comprises 13 residues.

The chain combines TRBV5-1 with TRBJ2-7; 7 bases agree with TRBD1. V lost 3 bases to trimming and J lost 4 bases; unmatched junction nucleotides: 7. The CDR3 covers 14 residues. The V gene's germline CDR1 is SGHRS and CDR2 YFSETQ. The chain's CDR3 is CASSSVGQNYEQYF. In DNA form, the CDR3 reads TGCGCCAGCAGCTCAGTGGGACAGAATTACGAGCAGTACTTC. Based on the CDR3 plus reference TRBV5-1 and TRBJ2-7, the full variable domain is KAGVTQTPRYLIKTRGQQVTLSCSPISGHRSVSWYQQTPGQGLQFLFEYFSETQRNKGNFPGRFSGRQFSNSRSEMNVSTLELGDSALYLCASSSVGQNYEQYFGPGTRLTVT.

CDR3 sequence (DNA): TGCGCCAGCCGGCAGGGGGCTAGGAACGAGCAGTACGTC. This codes for CASRQGARNEQYV. The chain is built from TRBV5-1 and TRBJ2-7; 8 nucleotides align to TRBD1. Germline V CDR1 and CDR2: SGHRS, YFSETQ. The V and J ends lost 7 bases and 5 bases, in that order; junction bases with no gene match: 8. The CDR3 sequence is 13 residues long.

The chain couples TRBV14 to TRBJ2-5, with D uncertain. This CDR3 is 13 amino acids long. Trimming left V 6 bases short and J 5 bases short, with 13 bases between. Germline V gene sequence: CDR1 SGHDN, CDR2 FVKESK. In nucleotides, the CDR3 is TGTGCCAGCAGTCTCCTGGTCGGGGAGACCCAGTACTTC. It encodes CASSLLVGETQYF.

The chain couples TRBV7-8 to TRBJ1-1, with a possible D match to TRBD1 (6 bases). This CDR3 is built from 18 residues. The germline V and J ends were trimmed by 2 bases and 4 bases, with 23 bases remaining between them. Germline V lookup: CDR1 SGHVS, CDR2 FQNEAQ. CDR3 nucleotides: TGTGCCAGCAGCTTATTCCGGTCGCAGGGGAGTTCGGCCACTGAAGCTTTCTTT. This sequence encodes CASSLFRSQGSSATEAFF.

The chain recombines TRBV5-4 with TRBJ2-7, with D possibly matching TRBD2 (6 bases). V lost 7 bases and J lost 0, with 14 bases in between. The CDR3 consists of 14 residues. Germline CDR1 and CDR2: SGHNT and YYREEE (reference sequence). The CDR3 DNA is TGTGCCAGCTCCCGCGGGGTGAGCTCCTACGAGCAGTACGTC. Its translation is CASSRGVSSYEQYV.

The chain combines TRBV7-2 with TRBJ1-4, with TRBD1 matching over 9 bases. The germline gives CDR1 SGHTA, CDR2 FQGNSA. With 3 bases clipped from V and 5 bases from J, the junction kept 1 base outside the gene matches. CDR3 length equals 14 residues. The CDR3 here is CASSLGQGNEKLFF. Here the CDR3 DNA reads TGTGCCAGCAGCTTGGGACAGGGAAATGAAAAACTGTTTTTT.

The chain recombines TRBV2 with TRBJ1-3; D is uncertain. The germline V gene has CDR1 SNHLY and CDR2 FYNNEI. Trimming removed 8 bases from V and 4 bases from J, with 15 bases in between. The CDR3 is made up of 14 amino acids. The CDR3 nucleotides read TGTGCCAGCGTGGGAGATCACAGAGGAAACACCATATATTTT. Its protein is CASVGDHRGNTIYF.

In its sample, this clone was seen once. The gene calls are TRBV3-1 (or the pseudogene TRBV3-2) and TRBJ1-3; no firm D call. Germline values: CDR1 LGHDT, CDR2 YNNKEL (reference sequence). The CDR3 runs to 12 residues. The V and J ends lost 3 bases and 6 bases respectively, with 6 bases between them. CDR3 in DNA: TGTGCCAGCAGCCATCTCGTAAACACCATATATTTT. Its protein is CASSHLVNTIYF.

V usage is TRBV3-1 (or the pseudogene TRBV3-2) and J usage is TRBJ2-2; tentatively, D is TRBD2 (6 bases). Germline V gene sequence: CDR1 LGHDT, CDR2 YNNKEL (reference sequence). The ends were cut back, 4 bases at V and 0 bases at J, with 12 bases in the middle. This CDR3 contains 16 residues. CDR3 DNA: TGTGCCAGCAGCCCCTTAGCGGACCCGAACACCGGGGAGCTGTTTTTT. It specifies CASSPLADPNTGELFF.

The chain is built from TRBV21-1 and TRBJ1-1; the table's D call TRBD1 went unverified against the DNA. TRBV21-1 is a known pseudogene. This CDR3 region has 12 residues. CDR3 sequence reads: CASRTDNTEAFF. The CDR3 bases are TGTGCCAGTCGGACAGATAACACTGAAGCTTTCTTT.

This clone occurred once. The chain couples TRBV7-9 to TRBJ1-1; D uncertain. Trimming left V 4 bases short and J 5 bases short, with 11 bases between. The CDR3 length is 13 residues. Germline values: CDR1 SEHNR, CDR2 FQNEAQ (reference sequence). CDR3 amino acids: CASSSGEYTEAFF. The CDR3 DNA follows: TGTGCCAGCAGCTCTGGCGAGTATACTGAAGCTTTCTTT.

The chain is built from TRBV30 and TRBJ1-1; no definite D call. The germline gives CDR1 GTSNPN, CDR2 SVGIG (reference sequence). There are 13 residues in the CDR3. Trimming removed 4 bases at V and 0 bases at J, with 9 bases between. CDR3 nucleotides: TGTGCCTGGAAGGCGGTCATGAACACTGAAGCTTTCTTT. It is translated as CAWKAVMNTEAFF. Full variable domain (rest looked up from reference TRBV30 and TRBJ1-1): SQTIHQWPATLVQPVGSPLSLECTVEGTSNPNLYWYRQAAGRGLQLLFYSVGIGQISSEVPQNLSASRPQDRQFILSSKKLLLSDSGFYLCAWKAVMNTEAFFGQGTRLTVV.

The chain has TRBV7-9 and TRBJ1-3, with a weak D call TRBD1 (5 bases). Germline-derived CDR1 and CDR2 are SEHNR and FQNEAQ (reference sequence). CDR3 length equals 13 residues. V lost 3 bases, J lost 6 bases, and 9 bases lay in between. Here the CDR3 reads CASSFGGENTIYF. The CDR3 DNA follows: TGTGCCAGCAGCTTTGGGGGGGAAAACACCATATATTTT.

The chain couples TRBV6-7 to TRBJ1-5; possibly TRBD1 for D (5 bases). TRBV6-7 counts as an open reading frame of uncertain function. This CDR3 contains 14 residues. V dropped 8 bases and J dropped 4 bases, with 15 bases sitting between them. CDR3 amino acids: CASRTRDSNQPQHF. The CDR3 region has the DNA TGTGCCAGCCGGACCCGAGACAGTAATCAGCCCCAGCATTTT.

The CDR3 coding sequence is TGTGCCAGCACAGGGGGTAATGAAAAACTGTTTTTT. Residues: CASTGGNEKLFF. V usage is TRBV4-2 and J usage is TRBJ1-4; 7 nucleotides match TRBD1. From germline, CDR1 is LGHNA and CDR2 YNFKEQ. The length of the CDR3 is 12 residues. V trimming: 7 bases; J trimming: 4 bases; junction bases outside the gene matches: 0.

This chain connects TRBV2 to TRBJ1-2; TRBD1 is a possible D gene (6 bases). Looked up from germline, CDR1 is SNHLY and CDR2 is FYNNEI. This CDR3 is built from 14 residues. The ends were cut back, 8 bases at V and 7 bases at J, with 20 bases in the middle. The CDR3 sequence: CASLVEAGASGYTF. CDR3 in DNA: TGTGCCAGCCTCGTCGAGGCAGGGGCAAGTGGCTACACCTTC.